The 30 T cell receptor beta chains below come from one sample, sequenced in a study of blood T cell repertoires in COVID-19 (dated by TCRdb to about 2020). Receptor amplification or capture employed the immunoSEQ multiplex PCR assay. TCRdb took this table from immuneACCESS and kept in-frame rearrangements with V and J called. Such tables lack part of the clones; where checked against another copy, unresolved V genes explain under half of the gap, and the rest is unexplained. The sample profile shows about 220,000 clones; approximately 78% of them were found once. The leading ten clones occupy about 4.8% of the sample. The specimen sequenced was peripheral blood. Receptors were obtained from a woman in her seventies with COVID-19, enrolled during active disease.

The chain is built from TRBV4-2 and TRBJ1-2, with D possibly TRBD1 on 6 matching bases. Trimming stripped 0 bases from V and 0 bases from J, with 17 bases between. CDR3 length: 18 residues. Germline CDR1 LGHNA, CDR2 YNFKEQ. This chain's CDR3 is CASSQDLIGGVPNYGYTF. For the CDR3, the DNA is TGTGCCAGCAGCCAAGATCTAATAGGGGGGGTTCCTAACTATGGCTACACCTTC.

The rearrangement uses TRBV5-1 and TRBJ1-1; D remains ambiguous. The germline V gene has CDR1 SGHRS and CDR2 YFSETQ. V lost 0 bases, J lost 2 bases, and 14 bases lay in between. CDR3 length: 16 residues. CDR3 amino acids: CASSLEALLKNTEAFF. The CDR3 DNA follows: TGCGCCAGCAGCTTGGAAGCCCTCCTTAAAAACACTGAAGCTTTCTTT.

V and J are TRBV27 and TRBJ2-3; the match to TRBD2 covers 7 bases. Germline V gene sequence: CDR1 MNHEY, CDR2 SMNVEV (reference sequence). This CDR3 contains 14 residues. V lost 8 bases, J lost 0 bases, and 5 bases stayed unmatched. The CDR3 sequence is CASGFSGSTDTQYF. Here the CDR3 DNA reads TGTGCCAGCGGGTTTAGCGGGAGCACAGATACGCAGTATTTT.

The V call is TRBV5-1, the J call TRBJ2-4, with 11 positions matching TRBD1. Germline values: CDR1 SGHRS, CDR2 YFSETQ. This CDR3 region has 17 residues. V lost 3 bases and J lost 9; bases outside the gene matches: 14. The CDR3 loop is CASSSMGQGGKSGIQYF. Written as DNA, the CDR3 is TGCGCCAGCAGCTCGATGGGACAGGGGGGCAAAAGCGGCATTCAGTACTTC.

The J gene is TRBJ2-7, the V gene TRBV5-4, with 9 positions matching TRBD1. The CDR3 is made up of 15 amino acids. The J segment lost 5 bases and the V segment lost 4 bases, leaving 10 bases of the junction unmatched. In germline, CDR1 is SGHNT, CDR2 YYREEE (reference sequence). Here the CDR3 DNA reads TGTGCCAGCAGCCGACCTCGGGACAGGGTCAACGAGCAGTACTTC. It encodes CASSRPRDRVNEQYF.

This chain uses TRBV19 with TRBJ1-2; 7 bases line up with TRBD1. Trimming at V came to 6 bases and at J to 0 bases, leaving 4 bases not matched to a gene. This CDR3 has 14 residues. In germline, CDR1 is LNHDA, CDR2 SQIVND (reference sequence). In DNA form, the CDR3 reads TGTGCCAGTAGGAGGGACAGAACTAACTATGGCTACACCTTC. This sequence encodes CASRRDRTNYGYTF. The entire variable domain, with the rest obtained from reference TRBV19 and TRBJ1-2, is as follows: DGGITQSPKYLFRKEGQNVTLSCEQNLNHDAMYWYRQDPGQGLRLIYYSQIVNDFQKGDIAEGYSVSREKKESFPLTVTSAQKNPTAFYLCASRRDRTNYGYTFGSGTRLTVV.

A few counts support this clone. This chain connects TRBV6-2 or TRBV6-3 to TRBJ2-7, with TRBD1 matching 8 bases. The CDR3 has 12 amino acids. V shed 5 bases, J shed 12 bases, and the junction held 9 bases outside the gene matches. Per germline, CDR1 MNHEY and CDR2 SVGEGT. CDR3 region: CASSKDREPPYF. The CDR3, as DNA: TGTGCCAGCAGTAAGGACAGGGAGCCTCCGTACTTC.

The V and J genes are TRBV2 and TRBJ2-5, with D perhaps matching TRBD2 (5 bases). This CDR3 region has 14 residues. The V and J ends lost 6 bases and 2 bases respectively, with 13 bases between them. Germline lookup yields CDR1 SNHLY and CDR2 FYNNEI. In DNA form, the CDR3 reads TGTGCCAGCAGGGTCTCCCCGGGGCAAGAGACCCAGTACTTC. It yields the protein CASRVSPGQETQYF.

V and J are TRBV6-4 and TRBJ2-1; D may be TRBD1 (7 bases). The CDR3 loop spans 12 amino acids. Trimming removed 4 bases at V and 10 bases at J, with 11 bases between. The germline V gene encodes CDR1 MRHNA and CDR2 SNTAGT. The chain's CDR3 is CASSAGGREQFF. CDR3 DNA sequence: TGTGCCAGCAGTGCAGGGGGGAGGGAGCAGTTCTTC.

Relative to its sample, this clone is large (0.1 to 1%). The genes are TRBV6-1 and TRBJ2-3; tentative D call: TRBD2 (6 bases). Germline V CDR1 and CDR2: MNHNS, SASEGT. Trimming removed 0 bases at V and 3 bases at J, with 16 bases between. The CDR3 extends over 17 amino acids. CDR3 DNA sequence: TGTGCCAGCAGTGAAGCGTTAGCAGGGAGGTCAACAGATACGCAGTATTTT. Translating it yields CASSEALAGRSTDTQYF.

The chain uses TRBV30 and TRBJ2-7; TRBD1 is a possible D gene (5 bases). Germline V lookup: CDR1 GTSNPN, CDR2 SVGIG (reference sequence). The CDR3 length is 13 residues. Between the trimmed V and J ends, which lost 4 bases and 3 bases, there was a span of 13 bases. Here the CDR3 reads CAWNWGKSYEQYF. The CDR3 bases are TGTGCCTGGAATTGGGGCAAGAGCTACGAGCAGTACTTC.

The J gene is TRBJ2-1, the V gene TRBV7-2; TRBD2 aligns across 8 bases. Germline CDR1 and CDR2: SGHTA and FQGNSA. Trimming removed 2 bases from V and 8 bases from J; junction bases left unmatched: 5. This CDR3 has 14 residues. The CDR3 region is CASSLLTSVHEQFF. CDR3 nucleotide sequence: TGTGCCAGCAGCTTACTGACTAGCGTACATGAGCAGTTCTTC. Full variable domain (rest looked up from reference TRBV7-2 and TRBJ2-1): GAGVSQSPSNKVTEKGKDVELRCDPISGHTALYWYRQSLGQGLEFLIYFQGNSAPDKSGLPSDRFSAERTGGSVSTLTIQRTQQEDSAVYLCASSLLTSVHEQFFGPGTRLTVL.

CDR3 region: CASSLRDPRDTEAFF. The CDR3, as DNA: TGCGCCAGCAGCTTGCGGGATCCCCGAGACACTGAAGCTTTCTTT. The chain has TRBV5-1 and TRBJ1-1; D uncertain. The CDR3 spans 15 residues. Germline-derived CDR1 and CDR2 are SGHRS and YFSETQ. V was cut by 1 base and J by 3 bases, with 13 bases left in between.

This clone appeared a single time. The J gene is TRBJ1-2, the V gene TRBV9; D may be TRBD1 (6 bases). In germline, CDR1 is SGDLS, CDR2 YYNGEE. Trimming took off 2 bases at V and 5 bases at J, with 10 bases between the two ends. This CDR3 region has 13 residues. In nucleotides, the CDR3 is TGTGCCAGCAGCGTCGGGCAGGGGTATGGCTACACCTTC. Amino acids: CASSVGQGYGYTF. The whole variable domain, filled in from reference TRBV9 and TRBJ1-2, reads DSGVTQTPKHLITATGQRVTLRCSPRSGDLSVYWYQQSLDQGLQFLIQYYNGEERAKGNILERFSAQQFPDLHSELNLSSLELGDSALYFCASSVGQGYGYTFGSGTRLTVV.

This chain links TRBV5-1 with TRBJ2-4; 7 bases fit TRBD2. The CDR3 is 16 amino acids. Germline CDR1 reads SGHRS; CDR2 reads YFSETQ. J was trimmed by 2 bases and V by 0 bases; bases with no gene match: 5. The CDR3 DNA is TGCGCCAGCAGCTTGGAGGCTAGCGGTCCCAAAAACATTCAGTACTTC. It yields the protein CASSLEASGPKNIQYF.

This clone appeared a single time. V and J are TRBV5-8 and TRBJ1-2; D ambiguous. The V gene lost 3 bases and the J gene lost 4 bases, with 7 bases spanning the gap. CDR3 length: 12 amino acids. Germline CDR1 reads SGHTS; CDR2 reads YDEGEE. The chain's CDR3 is CASSSNLYGYTF. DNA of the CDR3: TGTGCCAGCAGCTCTAACCTCTATGGCTACACCTTC.

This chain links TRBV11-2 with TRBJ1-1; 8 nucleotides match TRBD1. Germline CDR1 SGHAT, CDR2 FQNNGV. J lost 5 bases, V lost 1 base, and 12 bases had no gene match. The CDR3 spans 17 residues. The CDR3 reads CASSLGTGTGVRTEAFF. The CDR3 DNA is TGTGCCAGCAGCTTAGGGACAGGGACAGGTGTGAGGACTGAAGCTTTCTTT. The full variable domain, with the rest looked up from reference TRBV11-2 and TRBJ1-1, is EAGVAQSPRYKIIEKRQSVAFWCNPISGHATLYWYQQILGQGPKLLIQFQNNGVVDDSQLPKDRFSAERLKGVDSTLKIQPAKLEDSAVYLCASSLGTGTGVRTEAFFGQGTRLTVV.

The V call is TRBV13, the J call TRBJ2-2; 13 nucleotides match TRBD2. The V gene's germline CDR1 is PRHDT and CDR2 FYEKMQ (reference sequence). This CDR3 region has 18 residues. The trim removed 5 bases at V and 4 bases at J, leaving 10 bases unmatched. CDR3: CASSRAQGLAGLTGELFF. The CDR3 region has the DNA TGTGCCAGCAGCCGAGCCCAGGGACTAGCGGGACTCACCGGGGAGCTGTTTTTT.

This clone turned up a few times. The CDR3 DNA sequence: TGTGCCAGCAGTGCCCGGGTCTCCTACAAGAACACCATATATTTT. Protein sequence: CASSARVSYKNTIYF. The chain is built from TRBV28 and TRBJ1-3; the D is unclear. V shed 5 bases and J shed 7 bases, with 18 bases lying between them. CDR1 and CDR2 (germline): MDHEN, SYDVKM. The CDR3 length is 15 residues.

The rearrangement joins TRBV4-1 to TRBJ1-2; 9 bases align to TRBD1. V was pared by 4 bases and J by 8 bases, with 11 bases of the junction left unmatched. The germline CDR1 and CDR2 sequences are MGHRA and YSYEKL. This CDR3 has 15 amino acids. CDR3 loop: CASSRWRQGVEGYTF. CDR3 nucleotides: TGCGCCAGCAGCCGGTGGCGACAGGGGGTAGAAGGCTACACCTTC.

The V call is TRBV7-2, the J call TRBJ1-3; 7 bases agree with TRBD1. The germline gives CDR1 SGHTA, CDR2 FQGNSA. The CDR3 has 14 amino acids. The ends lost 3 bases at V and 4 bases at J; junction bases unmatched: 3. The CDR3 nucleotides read TGTGCCAGCAGCTTGACAGGGAGCGGAAACACCATATATTTT. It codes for CASSLTGSGNTIYF.

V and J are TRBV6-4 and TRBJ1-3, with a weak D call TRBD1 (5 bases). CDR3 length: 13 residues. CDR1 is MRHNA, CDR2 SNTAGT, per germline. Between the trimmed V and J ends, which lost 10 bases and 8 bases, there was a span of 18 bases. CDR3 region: CATPWRGGDTIYF. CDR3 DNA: TGTGCCACCCCATGGCGGGGGGGGGACACCATATATTTT.

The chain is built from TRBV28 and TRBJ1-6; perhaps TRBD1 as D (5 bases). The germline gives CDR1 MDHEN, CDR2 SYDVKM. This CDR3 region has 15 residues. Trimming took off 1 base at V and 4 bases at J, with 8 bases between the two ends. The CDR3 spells CASSLSGRYNSPLHF. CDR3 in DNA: TGTGCCAGCAGTTTATCAGGGCGGTATAATTCACCCCTCCACTTT.

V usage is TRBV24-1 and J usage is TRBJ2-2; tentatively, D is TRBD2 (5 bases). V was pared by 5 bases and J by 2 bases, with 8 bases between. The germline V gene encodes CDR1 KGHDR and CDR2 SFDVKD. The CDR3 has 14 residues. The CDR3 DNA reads TGTGCCACCAGTGTTACGGGAAACACCGGGGAGCTGTTTTTT. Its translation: CATSVTGNTGELFF.

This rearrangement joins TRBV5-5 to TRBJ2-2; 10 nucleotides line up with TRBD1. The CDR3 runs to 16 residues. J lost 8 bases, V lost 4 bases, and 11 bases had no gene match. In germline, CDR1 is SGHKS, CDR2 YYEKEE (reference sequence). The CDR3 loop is CASSPGTGVSAGELFF. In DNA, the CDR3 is TGTGCCAGCAGCCCCGGGACAGGGGTATCGGCGGGGGAGCTGTTTTTT.

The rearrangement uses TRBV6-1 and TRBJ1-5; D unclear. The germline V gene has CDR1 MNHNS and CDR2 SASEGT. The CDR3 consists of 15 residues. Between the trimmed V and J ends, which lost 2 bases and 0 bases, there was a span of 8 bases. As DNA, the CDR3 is TGTGCCAGCAGTGAAAGTCACAATAGCAATCAGCCCCAGCATTTT. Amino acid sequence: CASSESHNSNQPQHF.

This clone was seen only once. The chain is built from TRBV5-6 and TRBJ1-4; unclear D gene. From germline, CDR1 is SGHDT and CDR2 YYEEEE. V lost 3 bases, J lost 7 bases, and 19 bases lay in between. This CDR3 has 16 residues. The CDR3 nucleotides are TGTGCCAGCAGCTCTAGGGTTAGGTATCGGGGTGAAAAACTGTTTTTT. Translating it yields CASSSRVRYRGEKLFF.

CDR3 DNA sequence: TGTGCCAGCAGCCCCTGGACTAGCGAAAGTGAGCAGTTCTTC. This codes for CASSPWTSESEQFF. The V call is TRBV7-2, the J call TRBJ2-1, with 9 bases lining up with TRBD2. Germline V gene data show CDR1 as SGHTA and CDR2 as FQGNSA. The CDR3 extends over 14 amino acids. Losses at the gene ends were 5 bases for V and 9 bases for J; bases not matched to a gene: 8.

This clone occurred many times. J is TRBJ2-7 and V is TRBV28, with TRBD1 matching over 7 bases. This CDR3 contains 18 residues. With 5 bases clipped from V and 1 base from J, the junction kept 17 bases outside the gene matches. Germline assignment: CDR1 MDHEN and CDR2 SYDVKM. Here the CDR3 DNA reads TGTGCCAGCAGTCGGACACAGGGGCTTGCAAGGCTGTCCTACGAGCAGTACTTC. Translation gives CASSRTQGLARLSYEQYF.

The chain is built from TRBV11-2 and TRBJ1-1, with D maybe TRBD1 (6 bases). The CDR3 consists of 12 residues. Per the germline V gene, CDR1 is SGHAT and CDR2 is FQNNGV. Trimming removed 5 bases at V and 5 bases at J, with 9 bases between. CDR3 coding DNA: TGTGCCAGCAGCCCGCAGGGGACTGAAGCTTTCTTT. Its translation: CASSPQGTEAFF.